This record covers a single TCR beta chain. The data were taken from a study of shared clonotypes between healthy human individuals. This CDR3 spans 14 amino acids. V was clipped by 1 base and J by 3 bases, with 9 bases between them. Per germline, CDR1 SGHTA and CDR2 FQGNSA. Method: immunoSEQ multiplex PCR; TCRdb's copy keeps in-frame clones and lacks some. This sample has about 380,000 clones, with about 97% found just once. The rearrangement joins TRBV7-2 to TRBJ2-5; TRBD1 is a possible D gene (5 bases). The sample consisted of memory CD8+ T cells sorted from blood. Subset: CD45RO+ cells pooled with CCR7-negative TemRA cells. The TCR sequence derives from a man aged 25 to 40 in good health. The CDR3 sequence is CASSLVRTKETQYF. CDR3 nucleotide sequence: TGTGCCAGCAGCTTAGTAAGGACAAAAGAGACCCAGTACTTC. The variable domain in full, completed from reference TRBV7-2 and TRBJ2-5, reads GAGVSQSPSNKVTEKGKDVELRCDPISGHTALYWYRQSLGQGLEFLIYFQGNSAPDKSGLPSDRFSAERTGGSVSTLTIQRTQQEDSAVYLCASSLVRTKETQYFGPGTRLLVL.